This section outlines one TCR beta chain sequence together with its context. Antigen specificity is unknown. The CDR3 has 14 residues. Germline lookup yields CDR1 MNHEY and CDR2 SMNVEV (reference sequence). Losses at the gene ends were 4 bases for V and 8 bases for J; bases not matched to a gene: 8. PCR employed 60 Vbeta and 13 Jbeta primers. Method: immunoSEQ multiplex PCR; TCRdb's copy keeps in-frame clones and lacks some. The sample yields under 150,000 clones, around three quarters seen once. The data originate from a study of cytomegalovirus exposure and HLA in healthy donors. Notes on the study in general: In vitro assays verified that a few CMV-associated chains recognized CMV antigens specifically.

The chain combines TRBV27 with TRBJ1-2; 9 bases match TRBD1. The sequenced sample was PBMCs. This receptor was obtained from a woman in her 40s in good health and CMV-seropositive. The CDR3 sequence is CASSSLGQGVGYTF. CDR3 coding DNA: TGTGCCAGCAGTTCCCTGGGACAGGGAGTGGGCTACACCTTC.